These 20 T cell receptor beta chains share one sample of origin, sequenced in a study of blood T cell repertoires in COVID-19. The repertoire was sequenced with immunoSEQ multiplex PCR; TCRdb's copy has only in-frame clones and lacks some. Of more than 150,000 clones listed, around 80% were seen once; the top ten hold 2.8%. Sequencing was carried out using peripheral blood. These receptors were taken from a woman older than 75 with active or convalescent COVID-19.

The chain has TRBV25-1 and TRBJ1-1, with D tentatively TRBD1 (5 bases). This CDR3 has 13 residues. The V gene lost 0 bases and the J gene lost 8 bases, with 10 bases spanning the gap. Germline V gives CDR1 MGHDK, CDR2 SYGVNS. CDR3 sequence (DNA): TGTGCCAGCAGTGAATACCAGGGCACGGAAGCTTTCTTT. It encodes CASSEYQGTEAFF.

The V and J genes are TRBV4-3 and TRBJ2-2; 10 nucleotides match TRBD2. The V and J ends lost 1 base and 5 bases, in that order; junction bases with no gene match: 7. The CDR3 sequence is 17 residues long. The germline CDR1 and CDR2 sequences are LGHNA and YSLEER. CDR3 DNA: TGCGCCAGCAGCCAAGCCCCCCTAGCGGGGGAGACCGGGGAGCTGTTTTTT. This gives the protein CASSQAPLAGETGELFF.

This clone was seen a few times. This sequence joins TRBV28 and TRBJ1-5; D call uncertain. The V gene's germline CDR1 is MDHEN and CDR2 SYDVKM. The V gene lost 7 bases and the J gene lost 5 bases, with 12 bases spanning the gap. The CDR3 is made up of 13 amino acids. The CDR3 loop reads CASTPTRDQPQHF. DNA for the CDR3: TGTGCCAGCACCCCCACCCGGGATCAGCCCCAGCATTTT.

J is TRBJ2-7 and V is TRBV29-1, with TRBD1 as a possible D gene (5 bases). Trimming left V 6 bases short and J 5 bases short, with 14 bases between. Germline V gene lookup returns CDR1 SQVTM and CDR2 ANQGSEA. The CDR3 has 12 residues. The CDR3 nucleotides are TGCAGCGTCACCAAGTTCAGGGACGAGCAGTACTTC. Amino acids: CSVTKFRDEQYF.

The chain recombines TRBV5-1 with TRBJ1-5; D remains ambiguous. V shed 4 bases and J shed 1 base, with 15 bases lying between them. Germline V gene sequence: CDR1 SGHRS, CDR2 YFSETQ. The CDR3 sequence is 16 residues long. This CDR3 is CASSPRWRVSNQPQHF. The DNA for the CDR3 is TGCGCCAGCAGCCCACGATGGCGGGTCAGCAATCAGCCCCAGCATTTT.

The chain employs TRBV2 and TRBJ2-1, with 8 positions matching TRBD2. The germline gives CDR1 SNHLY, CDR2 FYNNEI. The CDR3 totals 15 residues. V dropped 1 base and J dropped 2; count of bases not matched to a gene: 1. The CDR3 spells CASSEGRGAYNEQFF. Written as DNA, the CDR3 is TGTGCCAGCAGTGAAGGGCGGGGGGCCTACAATGAGCAGTTCTTC. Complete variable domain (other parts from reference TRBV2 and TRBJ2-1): EPEVTQTPSHQVTQMGQEVILRCVPISNHLYFYWYRQILGQKVEFLVSFYNNEISEKSEIFDDQFSVERPDGSNFTLKIRSTKLEDSAMYFCASSEGRGAYNEQFFGPGTRLTVL.

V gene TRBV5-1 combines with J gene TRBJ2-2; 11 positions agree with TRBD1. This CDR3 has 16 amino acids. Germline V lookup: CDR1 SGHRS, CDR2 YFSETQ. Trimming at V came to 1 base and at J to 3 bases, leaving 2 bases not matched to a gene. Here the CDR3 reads CASSLWDRGYTGELFF. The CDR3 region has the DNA TGCGCCAGCAGCTTGTGGGACAGGGGGTACACCGGGGAGCTGTTTTTT.

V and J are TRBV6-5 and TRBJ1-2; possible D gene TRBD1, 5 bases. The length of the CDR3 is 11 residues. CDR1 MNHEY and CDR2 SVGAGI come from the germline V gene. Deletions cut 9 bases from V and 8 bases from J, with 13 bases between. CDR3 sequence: CASSTSGGYTF. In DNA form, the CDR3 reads TGTGCCAGTTCCACTTCAGGGGGCTACACCTTC.

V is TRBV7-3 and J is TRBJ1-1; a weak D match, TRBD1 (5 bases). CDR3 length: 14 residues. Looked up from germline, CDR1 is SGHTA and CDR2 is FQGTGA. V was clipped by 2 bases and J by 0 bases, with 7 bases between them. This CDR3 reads CASSLPGLNTEAFF. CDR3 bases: TGTGCCAGCAGCTTACCAGGGTTGAACACTGAAGCTTTCTTT.

The CDR3 DNA reads TGTGCCAGCAGTGAAGGTGGGACAGCATCTCACGAGCAGTACTTC. It is translated as CASSEGGTASHEQYF. The chain has TRBV2 and TRBJ2-7, with 7 bases lining up with TRBD1. The CDR3 covers 15 residues. V lost 1 base and J lost 5; bases outside the gene matches: 8. Germline V gives CDR1 SNHLY, CDR2 FYNNEI.

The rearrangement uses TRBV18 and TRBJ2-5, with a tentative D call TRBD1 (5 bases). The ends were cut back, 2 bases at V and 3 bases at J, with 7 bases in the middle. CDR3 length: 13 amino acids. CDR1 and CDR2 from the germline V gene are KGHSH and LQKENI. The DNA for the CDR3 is TGTGCCAGCTCACCAGCAGGGAAAGAGACCCAGTACTTC. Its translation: CASSPAGKETQYF.

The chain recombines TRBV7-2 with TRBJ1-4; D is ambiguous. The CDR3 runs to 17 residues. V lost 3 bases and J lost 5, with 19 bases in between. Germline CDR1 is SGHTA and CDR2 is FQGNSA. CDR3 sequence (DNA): TGTGCCAGCAGCTTGGCCCTGGGAGCTTATGGCAATGAAAAACTGTTTTTT. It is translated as CASSLALGAYGNEKLFF.

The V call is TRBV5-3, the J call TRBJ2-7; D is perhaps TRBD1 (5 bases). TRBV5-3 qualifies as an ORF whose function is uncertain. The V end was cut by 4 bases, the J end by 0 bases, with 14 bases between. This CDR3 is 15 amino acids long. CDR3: CARSPSRAGSYEQYF. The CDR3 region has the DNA TGTGCCAGAAGCCCTTCCAGGGCAGGCTCCTACGAGCAGTACTTC.

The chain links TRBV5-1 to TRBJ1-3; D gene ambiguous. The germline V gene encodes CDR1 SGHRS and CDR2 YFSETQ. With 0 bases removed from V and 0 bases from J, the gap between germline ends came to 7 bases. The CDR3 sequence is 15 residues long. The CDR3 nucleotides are TGCGCCAGCAGCTTGGAGCAGGTCTCTGGAAACACCATATATTTT. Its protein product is CASSLEQVSGNTIYF.

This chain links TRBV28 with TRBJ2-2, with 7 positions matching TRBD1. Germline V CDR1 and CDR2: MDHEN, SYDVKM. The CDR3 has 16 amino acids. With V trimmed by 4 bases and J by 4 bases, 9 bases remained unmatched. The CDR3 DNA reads TGTGCCAGCAGTTCCCCAGGGGGTCGACCCACCGGGGAGCTGTTTTTT. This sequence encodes CASSSPGGRPTGELFF.

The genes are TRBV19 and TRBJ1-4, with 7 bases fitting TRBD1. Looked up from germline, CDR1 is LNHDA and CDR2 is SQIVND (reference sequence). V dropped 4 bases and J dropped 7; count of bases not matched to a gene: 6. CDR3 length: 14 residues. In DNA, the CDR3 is TGTGCCAGTAGTACTGGGACAGCGGGTGAAAAACTGTTTTTT. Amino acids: CASSTGTAGEKLFF.

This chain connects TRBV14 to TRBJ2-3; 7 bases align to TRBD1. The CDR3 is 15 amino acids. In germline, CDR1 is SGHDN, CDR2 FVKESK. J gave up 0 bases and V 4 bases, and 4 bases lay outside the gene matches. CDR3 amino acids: CASSRRQGSTDTQYF. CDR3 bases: TGTGCCAGCAGCCGCCGACAGGGAAGCACAGATACGCAGTATTTT.

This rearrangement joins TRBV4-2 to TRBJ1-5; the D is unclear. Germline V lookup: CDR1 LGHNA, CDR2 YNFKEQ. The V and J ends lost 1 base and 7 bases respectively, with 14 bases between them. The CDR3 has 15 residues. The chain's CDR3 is CASSQGYVAGQPQHF. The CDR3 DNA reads TGTGCCAGCAGCCAAGGATACGTGGCGGGGCAGCCCCAGCATTTT.

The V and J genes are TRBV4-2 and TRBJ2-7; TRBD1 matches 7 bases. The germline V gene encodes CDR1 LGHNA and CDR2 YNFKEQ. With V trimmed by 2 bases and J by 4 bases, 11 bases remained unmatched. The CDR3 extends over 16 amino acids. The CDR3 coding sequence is TGTGCCAGCAGCCAAAGAGACAGGGACAGCTTGTACGAGCAGTACTTC. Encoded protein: CASSQRDRDSLYEQYF.

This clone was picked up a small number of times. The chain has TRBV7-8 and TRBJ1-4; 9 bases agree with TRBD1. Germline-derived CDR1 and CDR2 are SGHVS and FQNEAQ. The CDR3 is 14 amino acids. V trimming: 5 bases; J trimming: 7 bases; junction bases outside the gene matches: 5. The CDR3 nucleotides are TGTGCCAGCAGCAGGGACAGGGTCACTGAAAAACTGTTTTTT. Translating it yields CASSRDRVTEKLFF. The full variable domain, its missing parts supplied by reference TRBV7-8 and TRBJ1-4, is GAGVSQSPRYKVAKRGQDVALRCDPISGHVSLFWYQQALGQGPEFLTYFQNEAQLDKSGLPSDRFFAERPEGSVSTLKIQRTQQEDSAVYLCASSRDRVTEKLFFGSGTQLSVL.